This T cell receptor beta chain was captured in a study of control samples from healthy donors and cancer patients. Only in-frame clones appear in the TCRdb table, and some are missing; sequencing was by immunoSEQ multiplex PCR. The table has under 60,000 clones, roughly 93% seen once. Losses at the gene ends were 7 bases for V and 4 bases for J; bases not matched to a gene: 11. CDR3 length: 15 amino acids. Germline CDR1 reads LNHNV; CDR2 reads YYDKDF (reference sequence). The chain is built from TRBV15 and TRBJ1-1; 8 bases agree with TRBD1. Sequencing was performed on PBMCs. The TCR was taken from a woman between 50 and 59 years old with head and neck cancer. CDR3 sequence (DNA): TGTGCCACCACCCGAGAGGTACAGGGGGGCACTGAAGCTTTCTTT. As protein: CATTREVQGGTEAFF.